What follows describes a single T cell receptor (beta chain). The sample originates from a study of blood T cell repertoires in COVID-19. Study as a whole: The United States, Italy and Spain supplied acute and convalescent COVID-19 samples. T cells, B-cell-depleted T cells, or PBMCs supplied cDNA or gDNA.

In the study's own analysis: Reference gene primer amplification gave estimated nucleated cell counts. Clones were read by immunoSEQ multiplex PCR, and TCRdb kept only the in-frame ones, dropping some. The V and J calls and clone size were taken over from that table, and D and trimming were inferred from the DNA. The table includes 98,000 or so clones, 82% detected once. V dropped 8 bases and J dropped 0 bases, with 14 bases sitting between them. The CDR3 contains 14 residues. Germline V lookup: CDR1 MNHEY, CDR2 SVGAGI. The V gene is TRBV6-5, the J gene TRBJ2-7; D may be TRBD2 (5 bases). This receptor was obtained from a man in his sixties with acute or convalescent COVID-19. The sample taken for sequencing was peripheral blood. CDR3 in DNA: TGTGCCAGCGCCGCCGGGATCCTCTCCTACGAGCAGTACTTC. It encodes CASAAGILSYEQYF.